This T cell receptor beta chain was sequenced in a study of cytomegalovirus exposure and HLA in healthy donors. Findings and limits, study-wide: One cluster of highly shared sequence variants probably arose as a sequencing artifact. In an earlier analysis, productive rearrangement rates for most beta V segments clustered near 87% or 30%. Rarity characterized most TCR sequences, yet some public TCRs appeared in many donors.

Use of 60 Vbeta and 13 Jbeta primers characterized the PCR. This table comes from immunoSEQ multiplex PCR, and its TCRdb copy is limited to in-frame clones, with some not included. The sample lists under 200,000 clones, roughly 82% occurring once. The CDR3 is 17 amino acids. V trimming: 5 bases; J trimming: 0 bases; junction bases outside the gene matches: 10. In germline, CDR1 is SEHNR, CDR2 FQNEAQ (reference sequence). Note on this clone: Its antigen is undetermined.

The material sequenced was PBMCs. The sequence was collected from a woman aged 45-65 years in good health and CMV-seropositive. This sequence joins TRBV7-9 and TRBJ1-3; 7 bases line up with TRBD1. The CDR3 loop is CASSRMTGTNSGNTIYF. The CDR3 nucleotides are TGTGCCAGCAGCCGAATGACAGGGACGAACTCTGGAAACACCATATATTTT. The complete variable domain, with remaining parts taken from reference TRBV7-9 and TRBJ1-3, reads DTGVSQNPRHKITKRGQNVTFRCDPISEHNRLYWYRQTLGQGPEFLTYFQNEAQLEKSRLLSDRFSAERPKGSFSTLEIQRTEQGDSAMYLCASSRMTGTNSGNTIYFGEGSWLTVV.